The rows below give T cell receptor beta chains drawn from one sample of a study of cytomegalovirus exposure and HLA in healthy donors. Assay: immunoSEQ multiplex PCR; the TCRdb copy retains only in-frame clones and omits some. The table shows 200,000 to 300,000 clones, with about 88% occurring only once. The sequenced sample consisted of PBMCs. Receptors were obtained from a girl between 2 and 10 years old in good health and CMV-seronegative. Each CDR3 is given with its conserved first and last residue. Some rows have no size entry. The others give once, few or many, or a class for an expanded clone.

cdr3_length clone_size j_call v_call cdr3_aa
19 NA TRBJ2-7 TRBV5-1 CASSLARVLGGTGIDEQYF
14 NA TRBJ1-1 TRBV10-3 CAISAARGRTEAFF
15 NA TRBJ1-3 TRBV2 CASSEWAIRGNTIYF
15 NA TRBJ1-3 TRBV5-6 CASSFYQGSGNTIYF
14 NA TRBJ2-1 TRBV9 CASSVVVSHNEQFF
11 NA TRBJ1-4 TRBV20-1 CSVTRDEKLFF
12 NA TRBJ1-5 TRBV5-8 CASTLTPQPQHF
12 NA TRBJ1-6 TRBV28 CASAKDISPLHF
14 NA TRBJ2-3 TRBV5-1 CASSLGLGTDTQYF
18 NA TRBJ2-5 TRBV15 CATSRDLGLAGYQETQYF
11 few TRBJ1-5 TRBV4-1 CASTRGQPQHF
14 NA TRBJ2-2 TRBV7-9 CASSARTNTGELFF
13 NA TRBJ1-5 TRBV18 CASSPGQNQPQHF
15 NA TRBJ2-7 TRBV5-4 CASSSGTSGRYEQYF
17 NA TRBJ2-7 TRBV5-1 CASSPGQGTMSSYEQYF
15 NA TRBJ1-2 TRBV4-1 CASSQDRTANYGYTF
11 NA TRBJ2-3 TRBV5-6 CASSLRGTQYF